The 26 T cell receptor beta chains presented below share a single source sample, sequenced in a study of blood T cells in healthy people across ages (dated by TCRdb to 2015 to 2017). Receptors were amplified or captured by 5' RACE. The sequencer listed for this sample is Illumina HiSeq 2500. A second PCR of roughly 7 to 11 cycles was performed with a sample-barcoded 5' primer and a J-beta primer mix. TCRdb applied fastp at Q25 and MiXCR to the public reads, then kept only in-frame beta chains. Every CDR3 protein is listed once, alongside the most common genes and DNA of its rows. The sample table shows roughly 2 million distinct CDR3 sequences, and around 48% are seen once. The top ten hold roughly 2% of the sample. The material sequenced was blood. The receptors were sampled from a woman in her thirties or forties in good health.

The J gene is TRBJ2-3, the V gene TRBV7-2; 8 bases match TRBD2. V shed 7 bases and J 1 base; nucleotides not matched to a gene: 7. The CDR3 spans 15 residues. The germline V gene has CDR1 SGHTA and CDR2 FQGNSA. The CDR3 DNA reads TGTGCCAGCAAACCCCCGGGGGGGCGCACAGATACGCAGTATTTT. It translates to CASKPPGGRTDTQYF.

The chain carries TRBV4-3 and TRBJ2-1; tentative D call: TRBD2 (5 bases). The J call may be mistaken, given a closer DNA end match to TRBJ2-7. Germline-derived CDR1 and CDR2 are LGHNA and YSLEER. The CDR3 is 16 residues long. CDR3: CASSQEGSEGYNEQYF. As DNA, the CDR3 is TGCGCCAGCAGCCAAGAAGGCAGCGAGGGCTACAATGAGCAGTACTTC.

The chain is built from TRBV7-2 and TRBJ2-5; 7 bases map to TRBD2. The CDR3 runs to 15 residues. With 2 bases clipped from V and 2 bases from J, the junction kept 5 bases outside the gene matches. CDR1 and CDR2 from the germline V gene are SGHTA and FQGNSA. CDR3 region: CASSLTRTRQETQYF. Written as DNA, the CDR3 is TGTGCCAGCAGCTTAACCCGGACTAGACAAGAGACCCAGTACTTC. The whole variable domain, filled in from reference TRBV7-2 and TRBJ2-5, reads GAGVSQSPSNKVTEKGKDVELRCDPISGHTALYWYRQSLGQGLEFLIYFQGNSAPDKSGLPSDRFSAERTGGSVSTLTIQRTQQEDSAVYLCASSLTRTRQETQYFGPGTRLLVL.

The V and J genes are TRBV4-2 and TRBJ1-2; D may be TRBD1 (5 bases). Deletions cut 0 bases from V and 4 bases from J, with 12 bases between. From germline, CDR1 is LGHNA and CDR2 YNFKEQ. The CDR3 loop spans 15 amino acids. CDR3 DNA: TGTGCCAGCAGCCAAGATCTAAGGGGCGCCTATGGCTACACCTTC. Its protein is CASSQDLRGAYGYTF.

This chain uses TRBV4-3 with TRBJ1-1; TRBD1 might be the D (5 bases). V lost 1 base and J 0 bases, leaving 9 bases between the germline ends. From germline, CDR1 is LGHNA and CDR2 YSLEER. The CDR3 contains 15 residues. CDR3 sequence reads: CASSQVWGMNTEAFF. In DNA form, the CDR3 reads TGCGCCAGCAGCCAAGTTTGGGGGATGAACACTGAAGCTTTCTTT.

This chain links TRBV25-1 with TRBJ2-1, with TRBD1 matching over 7 bases. Germline CDR1 is MGHDK and CDR2 is SYGVNS. The CDR3 runs 14 residues. The trim removed 4 bases at V and 7 bases at J, leaving 7 bases unmatched. Here the CDR3 DNA reads TGTGCCAGCAGTGGGCAGACAGGGCGGAATGAGCAGTTCTTC. Translation: CASSGQTGRNEQFF.

This chain connects TRBV13 to TRBJ2-3; 8 bases are shared with TRBD1. V dropped 5 bases and J dropped 4; count of bases not matched to a gene: 8. The CDR3 is made up of 15 amino acids. Germline V lookup: CDR1 PRHDT, CDR2 FYEKMQ (reference sequence). In DNA form, the CDR3 reads TGTGCCAGCAGCCAACGACAGGGGAGCGCAGATACGCAGTATTTT. Translating it yields CASSQRQGSADTQYF.

The sample holds many counts of this clonotype. This sequence joins TRBV27 and TRBJ2-7; 9 bases are shared with TRBD1. This CDR3 comprises 14 residues. V shed 6 bases, J shed 1 base, and the junction held 4 bases outside the gene matches. Looked up from germline, CDR1 is MNHEY and CDR2 is SMNVEV (reference sequence). The CDR3 reads CASSLGTGSYEQYF. DNA for the CDR3: TGTGCCAGCAGCTTAGGGACAGGGTCCTACGAGCAGTACTTC.

The rearrangement uses TRBV29-1 and TRBJ1-5, with D perhaps TRBD1 (6 bases). Germline CDR1 reads SQVTM; CDR2 reads ANQGSEA. The CDR3 has 13 residues. The germline V and J ends were trimmed by 4 bases and 3 bases, with 10 bases remaining between them. CDR3 DNA: TGCAGCGTTGTCGGACAGCCCAATCAGCCCCAGCATTTT. Translated: CSVVGQPNQPQHF.

The J gene is TRBJ2-1, the V gene TRBV7-9; D is unresolved. With 6 bases removed from V and 8 bases from J, the gap between germline ends came to 23 bases. CDR1 and CDR2 from the germline V gene are SEHNR and FQNEAQ (reference sequence). This CDR3 has 16 amino acids. The DNA for the CDR3 is TGTGCCAGCAGACCCTTAGCAGGTTTAGGGAACGATGAGCAGTTCTTC. It specifies CASRPLAGLGNDEQFF.

The chain carries TRBV6-5 and TRBJ2-7, with TRBD2 identical over 7 bases. The DNA end is a closer match to TRBJ2-5, so the J assignment may be wrong. The V gene's germline CDR1 is MNHEY and CDR2 SVGAGI. The CDR3 consists of 13 residues. CDR3 sequence: CASSWTSRKTQYF. Written as DNA, the CDR3 is TGTGCCAGCAGCTGGACTAGTAGAAAGACCCAGTACTTC.

This clonotype has a single count. Here the CDR3 reads CASTSTKGAKKQYF. CDR3 bases: TGTGCCAGCACCTCAACTAAGGGGGCGAAAAAGCAGTACTTC. The rearrangement links TRBV6-5 to TRBJ2-7; the match to TRBD1 covers 7 bases. The CDR3 length is 14 residues. Looked up from germline, CDR1 is MNHEY and CDR2 is SVGAGI. V was clipped by 7 bases and J by 8 bases; unmatched bases: 14.

CDR3 bases: TGTGCCAGCTCACCGGAGACCAACTACGAGCAGTACTTC. This encodes CASSPETNYEQYF. This rearrangement joins TRBV18 to TRBJ2-7; no clear D gene. V lost 3 bases and J 3 bases, leaving 9 bases between the germline ends. Germline CDR1 is KGHSH and CDR2 is LQKENI. The CDR3 loop spans 13 amino acids.

The chain recombines TRBV6-5 with TRBJ2-1, with 7 bases that match TRBD2. CDR3 length equals 16 residues. CDR1 MNHEY and CDR2 SVGAGI come from the germline V gene. V lost 6 bases to trimming and J lost 4 bases; unmatched junction nucleotides: 12. The CDR3, as DNA: TGTGCCAGCAGCCGCGGAGGGGCTAGCGGTTACAATGAGCAGTTCTTC. Its translation: CASSRGGASGYNEQFF.

This clonotype was counted between two and nine times. The chain recombines TRBV20-1 with TRBJ2-5; no clear D. This CDR3 is 16 amino acids long. Trimming left V 2 bases short and J 2 bases short, with 18 bases between. The germline gives CDR1 DFQATT, CDR2 SNEGSKA (reference sequence). The CDR3 is CSARRSPFVGQETQYF. The CDR3 DNA reads TGCAGTGCTAGAAGGAGTCCCTTCGTTGGACAAGAGACCCAGTACTTC.

The chain employs TRBV5-1 and TRBJ1-2; 9 nucleotides agree with TRBD1. The CDR3 extends over 17 amino acids. Trimming at V came to 0 bases and at J to 6 bases, leaving 12 bases not matched to a gene. CDR1 SGHRS and CDR2 YFSETQ come from the germline V gene. The CDR3 DNA follows: TGCGCCAGCAGCTTGGACTCGGGACAGGGAGGGACGAATGGCTACACCTTC. Translation: CASSLDSGQGGTNGYTF.

This chain joins TRBV12-3 or TRBV12-4 and TRBJ2-5; 10 bases map to TRBD2. The CDR3 consists of 14 residues. With 5 bases clipped from V and 8 bases from J, the junction kept 8 bases outside the gene matches. The CDR3 reads CASSPVAGGETQYF. The CDR3 DNA is TGTGCCAGCAGTCCGGTAGCGGGGGGTGAAACCCAGTACTTC.

The chain uses TRBV4-2 and TRBJ2-7, with 15 bases lining up with TRBD2. This CDR3 is built from 18 residues. The J segment lost 2 bases and the V segment lost 4 bases, leaving 9 bases of the junction unmatched. Germline loops: CDR1 LGHNA, CDR2 YNFKEQ. Here the CDR3 reads CASSLLEGLAGGPYEQYF. CDR3 nucleotides: TGTGCCAGCAGCCTCCTGGAGGGACTAGCGGGGGGTCCCTACGAGCAGTACTTC.

This chain links TRBV23-1 with TRBJ2-4, with a tentative D call TRBD2 (5 bases). TRBV23-1 is marked as an open reading frame, function uncertain. CDR3 length: 15 residues. Trimming took off 8 bases at V and 2 bases at J, with 16 bases between the two ends. The CDR3 loop reads CASVRTRETKNIQYF. In DNA form, the CDR3 reads TGCGCCAGCGTGAGGACGAGGGAAACCAAAAACATTCAGTACTTC.

This clonotype was observed a handful of times. The chain uses TRBV7-2 and TRBJ2-4; 8 bases match TRBD2. The CDR3 has 15 amino acids. The germline V gene encodes CDR1 SGHTA and CDR2 FQGNSA. J was trimmed by 5 bases and V by 1 base; bases with no gene match: 4. For the CDR3, the DNA is TGTGCCAGCAGCTTAGGACGGGGGGGAGAAAACATTCAGTACTTC. Its protein is CASSLGRGGENIQYF. Full variable domain (rest looked up from reference TRBV7-2 and TRBJ2-4): GAGVSQSPSNKVTEKGKDVELRCDPISGHTALYWYRQSLGQGLEFLIYFQGNSAPDKSGLPSDRFSAERTGGSVSTLTIQRTQQEDSAVYLCASSLGRGGENIQYFGAGTRLSVL.

V is TRBV7-6 and J is TRBJ2-7, with D possibly being TRBD1 (5 bases). Germline V gene sequence: CDR1 SGHVS, CDR2 FNYEAQ. The CDR3 is made up of 15 amino acids. V shed 5 bases and J shed 7 bases, with 21 bases lying between them. This CDR3 is CASSPGAVDTGEQYF. As DNA, the CDR3 is TGTGCCAGCAGCCCAGGAGCTGTGGACACTGGGGAGCAGTACTTC.

The chain carries TRBV20-1 and TRBJ2-1; 7 nucleotides line up with TRBD1. Germline assignment: CDR1 DFQATT and CDR2 SNEGSKA (reference sequence). V lost 3 bases to trimming and J lost 5 bases; unmatched junction nucleotides: 7. This CDR3 has 14 amino acids. CDR3 in amino acids: CSASAQGVDNEQFF. The CDR3 region has the DNA TGCAGTGCTAGTGCCCAGGGGGTGGACAATGAGCAGTTCTTC.

V and J are TRBV24-1 and TRBJ1-5; TRBD1 matches 12 bases. V shed 2 bases and J 1 base; nucleotides not matched to a gene: 2. CDR3 length: 17 residues. Germline V gives CDR1 KGHDR, CDR2 SFDVKD. The CDR3 reads CATSDSGQGASNQPQHF. Written as DNA, the CDR3 is TGTGCCACCAGTGATTCGGGACAGGGGGCAAGCAATCAGCCCCAGCATTTT.

This clonotype occurred a few times. The chain has TRBV20-1 and TRBJ1-2, with D possibly being TRBD1 (6 bases). Germline CDR1 and CDR2: DFQATT and SNEGSKA (reference sequence). Trimming pared 0 bases from V and 0 bases from J, leaving 14 bases between. The CDR3 is 16 residues long. CDR3 amino acids: CSARDSGAPSNYGYTF. In DNA, the CDR3 is TGCAGTGCTAGAGATTCGGGGGCCCCCTCTAACTATGGCTACACCTTC.

The chain recombines TRBV29-1 with TRBJ2-2, with 7 nucleotides matching TRBD1. V shed 4 bases, J shed 1 base, and the junction held 0 bases outside the gene matches. Per the germline V gene, CDR1 is SQVTM and CDR2 is ANQGSEA. The CDR3 runs to 13 residues. Here the CDR3 DNA reads TGCAGCGTTGGGACAGGGAACACCGGGGAGCTGTTTTTT. This sequence encodes CSVGTGNTGELFF.

The chain uses TRBV3-1 and TRBJ2-5, with TRBD1 matching over 7 bases. The germline CDR1 and CDR2 sequences are LGHDT and YNNKEL (reference sequence). This CDR3 spans 15 amino acids. Losses at the gene ends were 4 bases for V and 4 bases for J; bases not matched to a gene: 9. CDR3 in DNA: TGTGCCAGCAGCCCATACCAGACAGGGAGAGAGACCCAGTACTTC. Translation gives CASSPYQTGRETQYF.